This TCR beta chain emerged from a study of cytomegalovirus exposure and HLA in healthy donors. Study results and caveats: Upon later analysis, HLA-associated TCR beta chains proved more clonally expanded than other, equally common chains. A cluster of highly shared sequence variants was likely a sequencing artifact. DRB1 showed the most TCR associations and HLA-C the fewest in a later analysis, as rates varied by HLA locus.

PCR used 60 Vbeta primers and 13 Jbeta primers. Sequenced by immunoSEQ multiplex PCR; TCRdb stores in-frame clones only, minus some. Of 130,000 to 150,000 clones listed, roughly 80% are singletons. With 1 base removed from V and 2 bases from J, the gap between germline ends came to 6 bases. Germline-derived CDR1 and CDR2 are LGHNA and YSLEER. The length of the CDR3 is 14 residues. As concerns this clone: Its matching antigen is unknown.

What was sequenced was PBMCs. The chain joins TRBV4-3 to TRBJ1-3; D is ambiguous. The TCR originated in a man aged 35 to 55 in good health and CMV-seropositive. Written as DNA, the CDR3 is TGCGCCAGCAGCCAAGTGTGGCCTGGAAACACCATATATTTT. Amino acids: CASSQVWPGNTIYF.